Listed here is a single TCR beta chain. Its antigen remains unidentified. The sequenced template was cDNA made from the entire isolated RNA. Using immunoSEQ multiplex PCR, the repertoire was profiled, and TCRdb retains in-frame clones only, with some absent. The profile shows roughly 610,000 clones, 15% of them singletons. Trimming took 6 bases from V and 4 from J, leaving 12 bases between them. Germline-derived CDR1 and CDR2 are MNHNY and SVGAGI (reference sequence). This CDR3 has 13 amino acids. These data originate in a study of beta chain features in type 1 diabetes. Study details: Age, gender and cell yields were similar between patients and healthy donors. Overall study results and limits: Moderate but significant shortening of TCRB CDR3s was recorded in all four CD4+ subsets from Type 1 diabetes patients.

This TCR was sampled from a man aged 18 to 30 in good health. What was sequenced was naive CD4+ T cells from blood. V and J are TRBV6-6 and TRBJ2-5; D is ambiguous. The CDR3 DNA reads TGTGCCAGCAGCCCCACAGAGAGAGAGACCCAGTACTTC. It translates to CASSPTERETQYF.